This TCR beta chain was captured in a study of blood T cell repertoires in COVID-19. As for the study in general: Researchers got acute and convalescent COVID-19 samples from the United States, Italy and Spain.

Germline V lookup: CDR1 SGHRS, CDR2 YFSETQ. V was clipped by 4 bases and J by 2 bases, with 12 bases between them. CDR3 length equals 15 residues. Per the original methods: From reference gene primer amplification, estimates of nucleated cell counts were derived. TCRdb's copy holds only in-frame clones and misses some; the assay was immunoSEQ multiplex PCR. V, J and clone size derive from that table, while D and trimming were established from the DNA sequence. The sample carries about 210,000 clones, 70% to 90% recorded once. In this sample, this clone turned up once. Specimen: peripheral blood. This chain joins TRBV5-1 and TRBJ2-2; D is unclear. The clonotype originates from a man aged 60-69 years with COVID-19, enrolled during active disease. This CDR3 is CASSLRGGNTGELFF. In DNA, the CDR3 is TGCGCCAGCAGCCTCCGTGGCGGAAACACCGGGGAGCTGTTTTTT.